These T cell receptor beta chains were read from a single sample in a study of blood T cell repertoires in COVID-19. The repertoire was sequenced with immunoSEQ multiplex PCR; TCRdb's copy has only in-frame clones and lacks some. The profile shows 150,000 to 200,000 clones, around 87% of them singletons. The sequenced sample consisted of peripheral blood. The receptors shown here come from a woman aged 70-85 years with COVID-19, enrolled during active disease. Both conserved end residues are part of each CDR3. A D gene is named only where the DNA matches it firmly. The listing skips clone size in some rows; elsewhere it reads once, few, many or a size class.

>TRBJ1-5|14|TRBV18|TRBD1|-
CASSRDSSNQPQHF
TGTGCCAGCTCACGGGACAGTAGCAATCAGCCCCAGCATTTT
>TRBJ2-3|17|TRBV7-3|TRBD2|-
CASSPFGTSGMGDTQYF
TGTGCCAGCAGCCCCTTCGGGACTAGCGGGATGGGAGATACGCAGTATTTT
>TRBJ1-1|12|TRBV7-9|-|-
CASSQDILRAFF
TGTGCCAGCAGCCAGGACATCCTGAGAGCTTTCTTT
>TRBJ2-7|14|TRBV5-1|-|-
CASSLRPGLYEQYF
TGCGCCAGCAGCTTGCGTCCGGGACTCTACGAGCAGTACTTC
>TRBJ1-1|15|TRBV30|-|-
CAWSVRRGIGTEAFF
TGTGCCTGGAGTGTACGACGAGGGATCGGCACTGAAGCTTTCTTT
>TRBJ2-1|11|TRBV29-1|TRBD1|-
CSVGTGVWQFF
TGCAGCGTTGGGACAGGGGTCTGGCAGTTCTTC
>TRBJ1-4|13|TRBV6-1|-|-
CASSEYRNEKLFF
TGTGCCAGCAGTGAGTACAGGAATGAAAAACTGTTTTTT
>TRBJ1-4|14|TRBV2|TRBD1|-
CASSDGTGFGKLFF
TGTGCCAGCAGCGACGGGACAGGGTTTGGAAAACTGTTTTTT
>TRBJ1-1|14|TRBV5-4|-|-
CASSGTRVNTEAFF
TGTGCCAGCAGCGGCACCAGGGTGAACACTGAAGCTTTCTTT
>TRBJ2-1|15|TRBV2|TRBD2|-
CASSETSGQYNEQFF
TGTGCCAGCAGCGAGACTAGCGGGCAGTACAATGAGCAGTTCTTC
>TRBJ1-2|14|TRBV7-9|TRBD1|-
CASSLVGTAESYTF
TGTGCCAGCAGCTTAGTTGGGACAGCCGAAAGCTACACCTTC
>TRBJ2-1|13|TRBV24-1|-|once
CATSDRRALEQFF
TGTGCCACCAGTGACCGGCGGGCCCTTGAGCAGTTCTTC
>TRBJ1-3|12|TRBV27|-|-
CASSLSPNTIYF
TGTGCCAGCAGTTTAAGCCCGAACACCATATATTTT
>TRBJ1-3|16|TRBV21-1|-|once
CASSTGQGRAGNTIYF
TGTGCCAGCAGCACCGGACAAGGACGGGCTGGAAACACCATATATTTT
>TRBJ2-2|15|TRBV11-3|-|few
CASSSTASNTGELFF
TGTGCCAGCAGTTCGACAGCTTCGAACACCGGGGAGCTGTTTTTT
>TRBJ1-5|14|TRBV19|-|-
CASSITGANQPQHF
TGTGCCAGTAGTATTACAGGAGCCAATCAGCCCCAGCATTTT
>TRBJ1-2|14|TRBV5-1|TRBD1|-
CASSLDRGTYGYTF
TGCGCCAGCAGCTTGGACAGGGGAACCTATGGCTACACCTTC
>TRBJ2-7|11|TRBV6-5|-|once
CASRSPDEQYF
TGTGCCAGCAGGTCGCCAGACGAGCAGTACTTC
>TRBJ1-2|14|TRBV6-2/TRBV6-3|TRBD1|-
CASSVPGGAYGYTF
TGTGCCAGCAGTGTACCAGGGGGCGCCTATGGCTACACCTTC
>TRBJ1-5|13|TRBV19|-|few
CASSVQGNQPQHF
TGTGCCAGTAGTGTACAGGGAAATCAGCCCCAGCATTTT
>TRBJ1-1|15|TRBV12-5|-|-
CASGRVRGRNTEAFF
TGTGCTAGTGGCCGAGTTCGGGGGAGGAACACTGAAGCTTTCTTT
>TRBJ2-7|18|TRBV3-1/TRBV3-2|TRBD2|few
CASSQELVLAGDAYEQYF
TGTGCCAGCAGCCAGGAACTGGTTCTAGCGGGAGATGCTTACGAGCAGTACTTC
>TRBJ1-2|17|TRBV18|-|-
CASSPPVAGGPNYGYTF
TGTGCCAGCTCACCACCGGTGGCGGGGGGACCCAACTATGGCTACACCTTC
>TRBJ2-7|15|TRBV6-2/TRBV6-3|TRBD1|-
CASSIAGTGTYEQYF
TGTGCCAGCAGCATCGCCGGGACAGGAACCTACGAGCAGTACTTC
>TRBJ2-3|15|TRBV5-1|TRBD2|-
CASSQAGDGTDTQYF
TGCGCCAGCAGTCAAGCGGGAGATGGAACAGATACGCAGTATTTT
>TRBJ1-2|14|TRBV19|TRBD1|-
CASVERGPLYGYTF
TGTGCCAGCGTAGAAAGGGGGCCTCTATATGGCTACACCTTC
>TRBJ2-7|15|TRBV4-1|-|-
CASSSQKEAFYEQYF
TGCGCCAGCAGCTCCCAGAAGGAGGCTTTTTACGAGCAGTACTTC